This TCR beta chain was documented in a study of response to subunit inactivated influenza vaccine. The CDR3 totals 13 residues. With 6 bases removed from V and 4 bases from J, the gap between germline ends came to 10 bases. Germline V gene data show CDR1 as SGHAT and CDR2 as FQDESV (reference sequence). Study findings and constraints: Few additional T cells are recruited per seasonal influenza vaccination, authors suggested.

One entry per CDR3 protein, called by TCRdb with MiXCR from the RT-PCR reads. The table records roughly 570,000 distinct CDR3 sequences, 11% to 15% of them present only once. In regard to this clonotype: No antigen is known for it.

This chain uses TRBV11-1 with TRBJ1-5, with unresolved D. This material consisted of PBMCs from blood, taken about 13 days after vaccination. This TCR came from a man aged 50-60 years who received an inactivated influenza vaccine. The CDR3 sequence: CASSYEPNQPQHF. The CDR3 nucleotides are TGTGCCAGCAGTTATGAACCAAATCAGCCCCAGCATTTT.